The clone carrying this T cell receptor beta chain was detected only a few times. Its target is unknown. The record originates from a study of response to subunit inactivated influenza vaccine. Findings of the study overall: Each seasonal flu vaccination may recruit only limited new T cells, authors suggested.

MiXCR, run by TCRdb on the RT-PCR reads, gives a single entry per CDR3 protein. This table holds more than 700,000 distinct CDR3 sequences, over 20% found once. The source is a man over 45 who received an inactivated influenza vaccine. Source: PBMCs from blood, taken 4 to 6 days after vaccination.

CDR3 nucleotides: TGCGCCAGCAGCCAAGATGCGGCGATTAACGGGGAGCTGTTTTTT. It specifies CASSQDAAINGELFF. The chain carries TRBV4-3 and TRBJ2-2; D gene uncertain. Germline V gene sequence: CDR1 LGHNA, CDR2 YSLEER. The length of the CDR3 is 15 residues. Trimming took off 0 bases at V and 7 bases at J, with 12 bases between the two ends.